What follows describes a single TCR beta chain. CDR3 size: 14 residues. The ends lost 9 bases at V and 9 bases at J; junction bases unmatched: 8. Germline CDR1 MNHEY, CDR2 SVGAGI. The sample belongs to a study of blood T cell repertoires in COVID-19. Produced via immunoSEQ multiplex PCR; TCRdb's table is partial and in-frame only. The sample yields 30,000 to 40,000 clones, just over 85% seen once. The V and J genes are TRBV6-5 and TRBJ2-1; TRBD2 aligns across 13 bases. The specimen sequenced was peripheral blood. The clonotype comes from a woman aged 80 or older with active or convalescent COVID-19. The CDR3 DNA is TGTGCCAGTTGCCGACTAGCGGGGGGCACTGAGCAGTTCTTC. Its protein product is CASCRLAGGTEQFF.